The rows below give T cell receptor beta chains drawn from one sample of a study of CD8 T cells in Susac syndrome. A single record per CDR3 protein comes from TCRdb applying MiXCR to the immunoSEQ multiplex PCR reads. The sample has fewer than 350,000 distinct CDR3 sequences; 65% to 90% are singletons. Material for sequencing was CD8+ T cells from PBMCs. These receptors came from a human donor with multiple sclerosis. Both conserved end residues are part of each CDR3. Each record gives: D gene, clone size, J gene, V gene, CDR3 protein, CDR3 DNA. A D gene is named only where the DNA matches it firmly. Not every row has a clone size; where given, it reads once, few, many or a size class.

d_gene: .; abundance: .; j_gene: TRBJ2-2; v_gene: TRBV15; CDR3aa: CATSDRSTGELFF; CDR3nt: TGTGCCACCAGTGACCGTTCCACCGGGGAGCTGTTTTTT
d_gene: .; abundance: .; j_gene: TRBJ2-1; v_gene: TRBV5-6; CDR3aa: CASGRADSYNEQFF; CDR3nt: TGTGCCAGCGGCCGGGCCGACTCCTACAATGAGCAGTTCTTC
d_gene: TRBD2; abundance: .; j_gene: TRBJ2-1; v_gene: TRBV7-3; CDR3aa: CASSMTPGTNPYNEQFF; CDR3nt: TGTGCCAGCAGCATGACCCCCGGGACTAACCCCTACAATGAGCAGTTCTTC
d_gene: .; abundance: .; j_gene: TRBJ1-3; v_gene: TRBV7-2; CDR3aa: CASKYTGGNTIYF; CDR3nt: TGTGCCAGCAAATACACCGGGGGAAACACCATATATTTT
d_gene: .; abundance: .; j_gene: TRBJ2-4; v_gene: TRBV29-1; CDR3aa: CSVGGVNIQYF; CDR3nt: TGCAGCGTTGGAGGGGTAAACATTCAGTACTTC
d_gene: .; abundance: .; j_gene: TRBJ1-1; v_gene: TRBV5-5; CDR3aa: CASSWQGNTEAFF; CDR3nt: TGTGCCAGCAGTTGGCAGGGTAACACTGAAGCTTTCTTT
d_gene: TRBD2; abundance: .; j_gene: TRBJ2-1; v_gene: TRBV14; CDR3aa: CASTASGRNEQFF; CDR3nt: TGTGCCAGCACAGCTAGCGGGAGGAATGAGCAGTTCTTC
d_gene: TRBD2; abundance: .; j_gene: TRBJ2-7; v_gene: TRBV13; CDR3aa: CASSFGTSGTYEQYF; CDR3nt: TGTGCCAGCAGCTTTGGGACTAGCGGAACCTACGAGCAGTACTTC
d_gene: TRBD1; abundance: .; j_gene: TRBJ2-3; v_gene: TRBV20-1; CDR3aa: CSARQGATDTQYF; CDR3nt: TGCAGTGCTCGACAGGGGGCCACAGATACGCAGTATTTT
d_gene: TRBD2; abundance: .; j_gene: TRBJ2-7; v_gene: TRBV6-1; CDR3aa: CASSPSGYYEQYF; CDR3nt: TGTGCCAGCAGTCCTAGCGGGTACTACGAGCAGTACTTC
d_gene: .; abundance: .; j_gene: TRBJ2-1; v_gene: TRBV7-2; CDR3aa: CASSLAGPNGYNEQFF; CDR3nt: TGTGCCAGCAGCTTAGCAGGGCCAAATGGCTACAATGAGCAGTTCTTC
d_gene: .; abundance: .; j_gene: TRBJ2-1; v_gene: TRBV20-1; CDR3aa: CSARAHRAAEGYEQFF; CDR3nt: TGCAGTGCTAGAGCTCATAGGGCAGCCGAGGGTTATGAGCAGTTCTTC
d_gene: TRBD1; abundance: few; j_gene: TRBJ1-4; v_gene: TRBV6-5; CDR3aa: CASSYSETGNEKLFF; CDR3nt: TGTGCCAGCAGTTACTCGGAGACAGGGAACGAAAAACTGTTTTTT
d_gene: TRBD2; abundance: .; j_gene: TRBJ2-2; v_gene: TRBV20-1; CDR3aa: CSARVLAVVTGELFF; CDR3nt: TGCAGTGCTAGAGTACTAGCGGTTGTCACCGGGGAGCTGTTTTTT